These 12 T cell receptor beta chains share one sample of origin, sequenced in a study of cytomegalovirus exposure and HLA in healthy donors. Amplification used 60 Vbeta primers and 13 Jbeta primers. The table came from immunoSEQ multiplex PCR; TCRdb's copy has only in-frame clones and leaves some out. This sample carries around 110,000 clones, 73% of them seen once, and the ten largest clones take 7.8%. Sequencing used PBMCs. Receptors were obtained from a man aged 25-40 years in good health and CMV-seronegative.

The chain has TRBV4-1 and TRBJ2-3; 11 nucleotides line up with TRBD2. CDR1 is MGHRA and CDR2 is YSYEKL in the germline V gene. V lost 4 bases to trimming and J lost 6 bases; unmatched junction nucleotides: 12. CDR3 length: 17 amino acids. The CDR3 loop reads CASSPSTSGAWGDTQYF. The CDR3 bases are TGCGCCAGCAGCCCATCGACTAGCGGGGCCTGGGGGGATACGCAGTATTTT.

J is TRBJ2-1 and V is TRBV19, with D tentatively TRBD2 (6 bases). The ends were cut back, 4 bases at V and 0 bases at J, with 10 bases in the middle. The length of the CDR3 is 15 residues. From germline, CDR1 is LNHDA and CDR2 SQIVND (reference sequence). The CDR3 DNA is TGTGCCAGTAGTAAGGACTACCGCTCCTACAATGAGCAGTTCTTC. Translated, it gives CASSKDYRSYNEQFF.

The chain couples TRBV18 to TRBJ2-7; D is undetermined. CDR1 KGHSH and CDR2 LQKENI come from the germline V gene. This CDR3 is 13 amino acids long. Deletions cut 1 base from V and 2 bases from J, with 6 bases between. CDR3 amino acids: CASSPRQAYEQYF. The DNA of the CDR3 is TGTGCCAGCTCACCACGACAAGCCTACGAGCAGTACTTC.

This clone was recorded a few times. The rearrangement links TRBV5-5 to TRBJ2-1, with TRBD1 matching over 7 bases. The V and J ends lost 6 bases and 16 bases, in that order; junction bases with no gene match: 16. There are 13 residues in the CDR3. The V gene's germline CDR1 is SGHKS and CDR2 YYEKEE (reference sequence). The CDR3 DNA reads TGTGCCAGCAACATCCAGGGGGACAATCAATACTTCTTC. Amino acid sequence: CASNIQGDNQYFF.

V is TRBV5-4 and J is TRBJ2-5, with a weak D call TRBD1 (6 bases). CDR1 and CDR2 from the germline V gene are SGHNT and YYREEE (reference sequence). The length of the CDR3 is 15 residues. V was clipped by 0 bases and J by 5 bases, with 14 bases between them. DNA of the CDR3: TGTGCCAGCAGCTTGGCCCTACAGGGCCGGGAGACCCAGTACTTC. Amino acid sequence: CASSLALQGRETQYF.

In its sample, this clone was seen a few times. The chain recombines TRBV6-1 with TRBJ2-7; the D is unclear. The V end was cut by 7 bases, the J end by 5 bases, with 6 bases between. CDR3 length: 10 residues. Germline V lookup: CDR1 MNHNS, CDR2 SASEGT. This CDR3 reads CASNVNEQYF. CDR3 DNA: TGTGCCAGCAATGTCAACGAGCAGTACTTC.

J is TRBJ1-5 and V is TRBV30, with D uncertain. CDR3 size: 12 residues. Trimming pared 1 base from V and 3 bases from J, leaving 4 bases between. Germline CDR1 and CDR2: GTSNPN and SVGIG (reference sequence). For the CDR3, the DNA is TGTGCCTGGAGTGCCTCCAATCAGCCCCAGCATTTT. Its translation: CAWSASNQPQHF.

This CDR3 reads CAISESSLRTGGKQYF. DNA for the CDR3: TGTGCCATCAGTGAGTCGAGTCTCCGGACAGGGGGTAAGCAGTACTTC. The chain has TRBV10-3 and TRBJ2-7; 10 bases match TRBD1. Germline V gives CDR1 ENHRY, CDR2 SYGVKD. This CDR3 region has 16 residues. The trim removed 0 bases at V and 8 bases at J, leaving 10 bases unmatched.

This clone is medium-sized by share. The chain recombines TRBV6-1 with TRBJ2-1; 10 nucleotides align to TRBD1. Germline V gene lookup returns CDR1 MNHNS and CDR2 SASEGT. V lost 7 bases to trimming and J lost 6 bases; unmatched junction nucleotides: 9. CDR3 size: 15 residues. CDR3 nucleotides: TGTGCCAGCACCAAGAGACAGGGGGCCATCAATGAGCAGTTCTTC. Protein: CASTKRQGAINEQFF.

The chain is built from TRBV7-9 and TRBJ2-1; D is undetermined. Germline assignment: CDR1 SEHNR and CDR2 FQNEAQ (reference sequence). The V and J ends lost 4 bases and 5 bases respectively, with 6 bases between them. CDR3 size: 12 residues. The CDR3 nucleotides are TGTGCCAGCAGCTCTTTAGACAATGAGCAGTTCTTC. It translates to CASSSLDNEQFF.

The chain combines TRBV28 with TRBJ1-5; D is ambiguous. Trimming cost V 6 bases and J 2 bases, with 8 bases left between them. Per the germline V gene, CDR1 is MDHEN and CDR2 is SYDVKM. CDR3 length: 13 residues. CDR3 in amino acids: CASSASGNQPQHF. CDR3 DNA: TGTGCCAGCAGCGCCAGTGGCAATCAGCCCCAGCATTTT.

This chain joins TRBV29-1 and TRBJ1-2, with 12 bases fitting TRBD1. V trimming: 4 bases; J trimming: 6 bases; junction bases outside the gene matches: 6. Germline CDR1 SQVTM, CDR2 ANQGSEA. The CDR3 has 14 amino acids. CDR3 sequence reads: CSVGPGQGANGYTF. In DNA form, the CDR3 reads TGCAGCGTTGGTCCGGGACAGGGGGCTAATGGCTACACCTTC. The variable domain in full, with the rest retrieved from reference TRBV29-1 and TRBJ1-2, is SAVISQKPSRDICQRGTSLTIQCQVDSQVTMMFWYRQQPGQSLTLIATANQGSEATYESGFVIDKFPISRPNLTFSTLTVSNMSPEDSSIYLCSVGPGQGANGYTFGSGTRLTVV.